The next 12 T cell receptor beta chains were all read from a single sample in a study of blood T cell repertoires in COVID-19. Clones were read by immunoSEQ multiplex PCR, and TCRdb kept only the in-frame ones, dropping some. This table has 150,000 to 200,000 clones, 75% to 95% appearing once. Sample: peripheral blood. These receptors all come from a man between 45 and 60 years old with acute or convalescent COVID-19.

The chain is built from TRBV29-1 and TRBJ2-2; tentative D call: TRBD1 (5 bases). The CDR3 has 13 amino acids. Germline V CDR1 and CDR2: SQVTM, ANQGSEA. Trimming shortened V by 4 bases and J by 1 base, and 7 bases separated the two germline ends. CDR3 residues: CSVGQKNTGELFF. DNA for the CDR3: TGCAGCGTTGGACAGAAGAACACCGGGGAGCTGTTTTTT.

This chain's CDR3 is CASSLRTSGDTQYF. The CDR3 DNA reads TGTGCCAGCAGTTTACGGACTAGCGGAGATACGCAGTATTTT. This rearrangement joins TRBV27 to TRBJ2-3; 10 bases are shared with TRBD2. The CDR3 has 14 residues. Unmatched junction bases numbered 1, after V lost 2 bases and J lost 5 bases. Germline V gives CDR1 MNHEY, CDR2 SMNVEV (reference sequence).

The CDR3 region has the DNA TGTGCCACCAGCAGTAGGGGGAATCAGCCCCAGCATTTT. The encoded protein is CATSSRGNQPQHF. The chain carries TRBV15 and TRBJ1-5; perhaps TRBD1 as D (6 bases). CDR3 length equals 13 residues. Germline V gene sequence: CDR1 LNHNV, CDR2 YYDKDF (reference sequence). V lost 3 bases and J 4 bases, leaving 7 bases between the germline ends.

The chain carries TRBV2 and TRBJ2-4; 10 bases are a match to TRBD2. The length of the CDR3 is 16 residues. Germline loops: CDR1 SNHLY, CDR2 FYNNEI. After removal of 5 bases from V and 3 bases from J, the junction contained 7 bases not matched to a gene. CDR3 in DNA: TGTGCCAGCAGTAGCCGGACTAGCGGAGTCAAAAACATTCAGTACTTC. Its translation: CASSSRTSGVKNIQYF.

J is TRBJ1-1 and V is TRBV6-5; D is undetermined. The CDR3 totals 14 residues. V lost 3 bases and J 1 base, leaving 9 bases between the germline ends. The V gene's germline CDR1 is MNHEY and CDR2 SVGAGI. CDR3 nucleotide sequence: TGTGCCAGCAGTTATAGCAGCACGAACACTGAAGCTTTCTTT. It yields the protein CASSYSSTNTEAFF.

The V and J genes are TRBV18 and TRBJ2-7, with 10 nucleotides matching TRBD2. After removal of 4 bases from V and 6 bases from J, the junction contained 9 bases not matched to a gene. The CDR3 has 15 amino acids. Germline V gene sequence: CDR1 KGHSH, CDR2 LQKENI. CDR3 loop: CASSQVQREGPEQYF. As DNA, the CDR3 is TGTGCCAGCTCACAAGTCCAGCGGGAGGGCCCCGAGCAGTACTTC.

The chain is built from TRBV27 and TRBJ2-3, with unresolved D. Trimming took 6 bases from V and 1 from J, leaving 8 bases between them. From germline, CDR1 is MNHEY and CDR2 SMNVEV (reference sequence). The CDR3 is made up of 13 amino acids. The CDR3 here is CASRKRGTDTQYF. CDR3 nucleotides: TGTGCCAGCAGAAAGCGAGGCACAGATACGCAGTATTTT.

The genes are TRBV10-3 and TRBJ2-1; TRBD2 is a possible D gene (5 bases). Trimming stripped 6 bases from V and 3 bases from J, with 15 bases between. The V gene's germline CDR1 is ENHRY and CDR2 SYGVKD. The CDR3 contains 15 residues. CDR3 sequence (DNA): TGTGCCATCAGACGCCTAGGCGGACTCTACAATGAGCAGTTCTTC. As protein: CAIRRLGGLYNEQFF.

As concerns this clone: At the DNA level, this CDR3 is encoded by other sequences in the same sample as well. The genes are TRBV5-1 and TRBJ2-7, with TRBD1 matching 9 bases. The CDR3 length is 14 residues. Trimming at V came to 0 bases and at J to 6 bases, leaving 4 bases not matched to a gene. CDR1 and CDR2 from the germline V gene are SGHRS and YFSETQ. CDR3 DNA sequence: TGCGCCAGCAGCTTGGGACAGGGGGGTCGCGAGCAGTACTTC. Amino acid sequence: CASSLGQGGREQYF.

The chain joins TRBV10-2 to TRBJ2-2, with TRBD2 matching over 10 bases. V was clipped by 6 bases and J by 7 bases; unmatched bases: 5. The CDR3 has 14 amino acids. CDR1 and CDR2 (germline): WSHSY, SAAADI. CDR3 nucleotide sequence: TGCGCCAGCAGACTAGCGGGGAACCACGGGGAGCTGTTTTTT. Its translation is CASRLAGNHGELFF.

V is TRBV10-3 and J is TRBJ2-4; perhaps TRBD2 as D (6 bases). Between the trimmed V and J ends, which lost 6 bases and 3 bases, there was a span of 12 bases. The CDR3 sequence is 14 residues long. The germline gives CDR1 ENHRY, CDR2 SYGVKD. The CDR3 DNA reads TGTGCCATCAGCTCCGGCGGGGTCAAAAACATTCAGTACTTC. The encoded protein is CAISSGGVKNIQYF.

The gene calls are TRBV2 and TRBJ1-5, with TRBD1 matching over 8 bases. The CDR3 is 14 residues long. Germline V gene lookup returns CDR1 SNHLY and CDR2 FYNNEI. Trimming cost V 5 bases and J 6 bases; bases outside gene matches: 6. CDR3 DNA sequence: TGTGCCAGCAGTTACAGGGGGTGGCTTCAGCCCCAGCATTTT. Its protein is CASSYRGWLQPQHF.